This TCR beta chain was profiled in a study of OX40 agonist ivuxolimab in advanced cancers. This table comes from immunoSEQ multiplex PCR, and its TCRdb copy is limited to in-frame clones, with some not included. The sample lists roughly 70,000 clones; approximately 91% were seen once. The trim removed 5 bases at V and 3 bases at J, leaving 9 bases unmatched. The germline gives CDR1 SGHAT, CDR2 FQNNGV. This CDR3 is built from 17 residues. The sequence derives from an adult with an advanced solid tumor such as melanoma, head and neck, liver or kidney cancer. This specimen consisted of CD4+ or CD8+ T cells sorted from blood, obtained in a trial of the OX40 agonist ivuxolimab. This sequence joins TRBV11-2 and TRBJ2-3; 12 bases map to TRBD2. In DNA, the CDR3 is TGTGCCAGCAGCGAATCACGGCTAGCGGGAGGGACAGATACGCAGTATTTT. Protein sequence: CASSESRLAGGTDTQYF.